This T cell receptor beta chain was recovered during a study of patients and donors after allogeneic stem cell transplantation. Germline V lookup: CDR1 GTSNPN, CDR2 SVGIG (reference sequence). The CDR3 is 13 amino acids. J was trimmed by 5 bases and V by 2 bases; bases with no gene match: 4. Using its own MiXCR run on the RT-PCR reads, TCRdb lists one record per CDR3 protein. This sample yields tens of thousands of distinct CDR3 sequences, of which 6.8% are seen a single time; roughly 34% belongs to the top ten. This clonotype was seen a handful of times. This chain links TRBV30 with TRBJ2-3; 7 bases are shared with TRBD2. The source is a human donor who was either an allogeneic HSCT recipient or a stem cell or donor lymphocyte infusion donor (not recorded which). It is not recorded whose cells these are; they may come from a transplant donor. Sequencing used blood, either unsorted or a sorted T cell fraction (not recorded which). CDR3 bases: TGTGCCTGGAGTATGGCGGGAGTAGATACGCAGTATTTT. It specifies CAWSMAGVDTQYF.